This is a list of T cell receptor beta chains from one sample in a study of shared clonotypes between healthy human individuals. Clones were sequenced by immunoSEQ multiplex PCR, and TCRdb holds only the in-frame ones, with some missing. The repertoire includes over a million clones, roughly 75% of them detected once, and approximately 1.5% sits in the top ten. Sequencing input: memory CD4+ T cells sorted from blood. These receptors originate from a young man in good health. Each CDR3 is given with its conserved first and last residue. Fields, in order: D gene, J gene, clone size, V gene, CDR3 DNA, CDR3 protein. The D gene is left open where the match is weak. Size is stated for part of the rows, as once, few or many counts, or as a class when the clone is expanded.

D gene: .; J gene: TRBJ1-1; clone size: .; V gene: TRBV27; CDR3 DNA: TGTGCCAGCAGTAAAACCGGACCCGTGGGGGCTGAAGCTTTCTTT; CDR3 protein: CASSKTGPVGAEAFF
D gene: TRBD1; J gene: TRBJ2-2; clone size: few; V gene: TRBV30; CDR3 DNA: TGTGCCTGGAGACTGGGACAGGGTGGGGAGCTGTTTTTT; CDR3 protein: CAWRLGQGGELFF
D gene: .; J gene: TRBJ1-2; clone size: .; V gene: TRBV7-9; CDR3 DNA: TGTGCCAGCAGCTTAGGGGGGAACTATGGCTACACCTTC; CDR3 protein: CASSLGGNYGYTF
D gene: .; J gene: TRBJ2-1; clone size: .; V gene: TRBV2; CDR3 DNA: TGTGCCAGTAGACCCCCCCAAGCCTACAATGAGCAGTTCTTC; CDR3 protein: CASRPPQAYNEQFF
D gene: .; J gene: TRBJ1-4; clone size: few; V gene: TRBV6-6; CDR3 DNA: TGTGCCAGCAGTTCTTCTGGGACAATGGGTGAAAAACTGTTTTTT; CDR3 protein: CASSSSGTMGEKLFF
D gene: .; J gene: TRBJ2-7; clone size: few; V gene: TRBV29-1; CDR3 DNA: TGCAGCGTTGAAGCCACCAGCACCTACGAGCAGTACTTC; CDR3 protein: CSVEATSTYEQYF
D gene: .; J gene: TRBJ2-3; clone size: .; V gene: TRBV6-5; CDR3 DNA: TGTGCCAGCAGTTATGGGACGGGGGACTTGGCGCAGTATTTT; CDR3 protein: CASSYGTGDLAQYF
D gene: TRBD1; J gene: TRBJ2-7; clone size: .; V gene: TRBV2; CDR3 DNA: TGTGCCAGCAGTGAAAGGGGACAGGGTGGAGGCTACGAGCAGTACTTC; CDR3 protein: CASSERGQGGGYEQYF
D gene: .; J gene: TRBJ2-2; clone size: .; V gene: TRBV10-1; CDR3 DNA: TGCGCCAGCAGTGAGAAAGGAGTGGGCACCGGGGAGCTGTTTTTT; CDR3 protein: CASSEKGVGTGELFF
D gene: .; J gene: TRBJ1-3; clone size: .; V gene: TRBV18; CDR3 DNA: TGTGCCAGCTCACTTACGGTCACCGGTCTCTCTGGAAACACCATATATTTT; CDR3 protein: CASSLTVTGLSGNTIYF
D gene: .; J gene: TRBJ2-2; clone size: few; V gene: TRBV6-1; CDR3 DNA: TGTGCCAGCAGTGAAGTGGGTACCGGGGAGCTGTTTTTT; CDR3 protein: CASSEVGTGELFF